These T cell receptor beta chains were read from a single sample in a study of technical replicates of blood from four donors. Repertoires were generated with immunoSEQ multiplex PCR, while TCRdb's copy carries only in-frame clones and drops some. The sample has some 71,000 clones, approximately 96% seen once. The source material was T cells isolated from PBMCs. The receptors stem from a human donor in good health. The CDR3 runs from the conserved cysteine through the conserved F or W. The D gene is left open where the match is weak. Rows give clone size only sometimes, using once, few, many, or a class for an expanded clone.

j_call,v_call,d_call,clone_size,cdr3_nt,cdr3_aa
TRBJ2-7,TRBV7-2,-,-,TGTGCCAGCAGCCCCATTCGGGACTCCTACGAGCAGTACTTC,CASSPIRDSYEQYF
TRBJ2-1,TRBV5-1,TRBD2,-,TGCGCCAGCAGCTTTGGACTAGCAGGAGATGAGCAGTTCTTC,CASSFGLAGDEQFF
TRBJ2-7,TRBV7-6,TRBD1,-,TGTGCCAGCAGCTTATACCCCGGGACAGGCTACGAGCAGTACTTC,CASSLYPGTGYEQYF
TRBJ1-4,TRBV6-5,-,-,TGTGCCAGCAGTTACTCCTTCCAGGCAACTAATGAAAAACTGTTTTTT,CASSYSFQATNEKLFF
TRBJ2-5,TRBV5-4,TRBD1,-,TGTGCCAGCAGCCTACAGGACAGGGAACAGACCCAGTACTTC,CASSLQDREQTQYF
TRBJ1-1,TRBV6-5,-,-,TGTGCCAGCAGTTACTCGATGGGGGGGGCTGAAGCTTTCTTT,CASSYSMGGAEAFF
TRBJ1-1,TRBV29-1,TRBD1,-,TGCAGCGTTGAGAACAGGGGGCAAGGTGACACTGAAGCTTTCTTT,CSVENRGQGDTEAFF
TRBJ1-6,TRBV12-5,-,-,TGTGCTAGTGGACCGACAGTCCCGGGGGTAACGTCCCTCCACTTT,CASGPTVPGVTSLHF
TRBJ2-1,TRBV19,TRBD2,-,TGTGCCAGTAGCCTTAGCGGGAGGGCCACTGAGCAGTTCTTC,CASSLSGRATEQFF
TRBJ1-1,TRBV6-5,-,-,TGTGCCAGCAGTTACATGGACAGCGAAGCTTTCTTT,CASSYMDSEAFF
TRBJ2-3,TRBV7-8,-,-,TGTGCCAGCAGCTTAGATCTATCTAGCACAGATACGCAGTATTTT,CASSLDLSSTDTQYF
TRBJ2-7,TRBV19,TRBD2,-,TGTGCCAGTAGCCCGACGGGAGGGCCCTACGAGCAGTACTTC,CASSPTGGPYEQYF
TRBJ1-5,TRBV28,TRBD1,once,TGTGCCGGAGGGACAGGATTCCTCAGGACGGGCAATCAGCCCCAGCATTTT,CAGGTGFLRTGNQPQHF
TRBJ1-5,TRBV15,-,-,TGTGCCACCAGCCGACCCGGCCGGGCGGGACGAGATATTCAGCCCCAGCATTTT,CATSRPGRAGRDIQPQHF
TRBJ1-1,TRBV30,-,-,TGTGCCTACAAACCTGCTACAGGAGCTTCGCCCGGTGAAGCTTTCTTT,CAYKPATGASPGEAFF
TRBJ1-1,TRBV30,TRBD1,-,TGTGCCTGGAGGGCCGGGACAGCGGAAGCTTTCTTT,CAWRAGTAEAFF
TRBJ2-2,TRBV19,-,-,TGTGCCAGTAGTATTATCTGGAGTGCGCCTAAGACCGGGGAGCTGTTTTTT,CASSIIWSAPKTGELFF
TRBJ2-2,TRBV5-6,TRBD2,-,TGTGCCAGCAGCTTGACGGGGGGGCCGGGCACCGGGGAGCTGTTTTTT,CASSLTGGPGTGELFF
TRBJ1-1,TRBV9,-,-,TGTGCCAGCAGCGTAACTGGGAACACTGAAGCTTTCTTT,CASSVTGNTEAFF
TRBJ1-2,TRBV7-8,TRBD1,-,TGTGCCAGCAGCATGGGACAGCCGCAAGTCTATGGCCACACCTTC,CASSMGQPQVYGHTF
TRBJ2-1,TRBV29-1,TRBD2,-,TGCAGCGTTGGACTAGCGGGGGGCCGAGCCTACAATGAGCAGTTCTTC,CSVGLAGGRAYNEQFF
TRBJ2-1,TRBV9,TRBD2,-,TGTGCCAGCGGACTAGCGGGGGGAAGGTACAATGAGCAGTTCTTC,CASGLAGGRYNEQFF
TRBJ2-2,TRBV19,-,-,TGTGCCAGTAGTATTAAGGGGACCGGGGAGCTGTTTTTT,CASSIKGTGELFF
TRBJ1-4,TRBV28,-,-,TGTGCCAGCACCACGACGGGGAAACTGTTTTTT,CASTTTGKLFF
TRBJ2-7,TRBV28,-,-,TGTGCCAGCAGCCGGAGGGAAGAGCAGTACTTC,CASSRREEQYF
TRBJ1-4,TRBV7-3,-,-,TGTGCCAGCAGCTTAATGGGGGGGCCGGATGAAAAACTGTTTTTT,CASSLMGGPDEKLFF
TRBJ1-4,TRBV6-6,-,-,TGTGCCAGCACCCACGGAAAGGGGCGCGGAGAAGAAAAACTGTTTTTT,CASTHGKGRGEEKLFF
TRBJ1-5,TRBV7-8,-,-,TGTGCCAGCAGCCGAGCAATCGGGGGGTTTGCTCAGCCCCAGCATTTT,CASSRAIGGFAQPQHF
TRBJ2-3,TRBV18,-,-,TGTGCCAGCTCACAAAATATAGGACACGTTCGAAACACAGATACGCAGTATTTT,CASSQNIGHVRNTDTQYF
TRBJ2-5,TRBV7-9,TRBD1,-,TGTGCCAGCAGCTTTTTAATCGGGACAGGGCTAGAGACCCAGTACTTC,CASSFLIGTGLETQYF
TRBJ2-2,TRBV11-1,TRBD2,once,TGTGCCAGCAGCTTCAGCGGGGGTGCGAACACCGGGGAGCTGTTTTTT,CASSFSGGANTGELFF
TRBJ2-7,TRBV4-1,TRBD2,once,TGCGCCAGCAGCCAAGCGGACGGGGGGGCAGACGAGCAGTACTTC,CASSQADGGADEQYF
TRBJ2-1,TRBV19,TRBD2,-,TGTGCCAGTAGCCTAAAGACTAGCGGGAGGACCAATGAGCAGTTCTTC,CASSLKTSGRTNEQFF
TRBJ2-7,TRBV7-6,-,once,TGTGCCAGCAGCTTAGGGCCTTCTGGAGGGGGCCTTCTGAGGGAGCAGTACTTC,CASSLGPSGGGLLREQYF
TRBJ2-1,TRBV29-1,-,-,TGCAGCGTTTTGGACAGACGGAAAGCAAATGAGCAGTTCTTC,CSVLDRRKANEQFF
TRBJ2-5,TRBV5-1,TRBD2,-,TGCGCCAGCAGCTTGGATGTAGCGGGGGGGATGAAGACCCAGTACTTC,CASSLDVAGGMKTQYF
TRBJ1-1,TRBV6-1,TRBD1,-,TGTGCCAGCAGTGTTAGGGACAGGGGGGCTTTCTTT,CASSVRDRGAFF